This TCR beta chain was captured in a study of shared clonotypes between healthy human individuals. Sequenced by immunoSEQ multiplex PCR; TCRdb stores in-frame clones only, minus some. The data contain fewer than 550,000 clones, about three quarters of them singletons. This clone rates as medium-sized. Sequenced input: PBMCs. This TCR was recovered from a woman aged 40 to 50 in good health. Some clones in this sample may be carry-over from other donors' samples.

CDR3: CASRIGGAESYNEQFF. CDR3 bases: TGTGCCAGCCGGATCGGGGGAGCGGAATCCTACAATGAGCAGTTCTTC. The chain combines TRBV18 with TRBJ2-1; a weak D match, TRBD2 (6 bases). The CDR3 spans 16 residues. Trimming stripped 8 bases from V and 1 base from J, with 18 bases between. Germline V lookup: CDR1 KGHSH, CDR2 LQKENI.